Below are 25 T cell receptor beta chains sequenced from a single sample in a study of blood T cell repertoires in COVID-19. Sequencing was performed with immunoSEQ multiplex PCR; in TCRdb, only in-frame clones are kept and a portion is missing. The repertoire includes approximately 260,000 clones, 89% of them detected once, and 4% to 5% sits in the top ten. The sample comprised peripheral blood. All receptors come from a middle-aged woman who had recovered from COVID-19.

V gene TRBV9 combines with J gene TRBJ1-4; D might be TRBD1 (6 bases). The CDR3 is 16 residues long. Trimming took 3 bases from V and 5 from J, leaving 17 bases between them. Germline values: CDR1 SGDLS, CDR2 YYNGEE. Written as DNA, the CDR3 is TGTGCCAGCAGCGATCCACTGGACAGTCAAAATGAAAAACTGTTTTTT. Residues: CASSDPLDSQNEKLFF.

The chain combines TRBV10-3 with TRBJ2-7, with TRBD1 matching 8 bases. Germline V lookup: CDR1 ENHRY, CDR2 SYGVKD. The V and J ends lost 11 bases and 6 bases, in that order; junction bases with no gene match: 9. The CDR3 contains 12 residues. CDR3: CAAQGVRLEQYF. CDR3 coding DNA: TGTGCCGCACAGGGGGTACGTCTCGAGCAGTACTTC.

The rearrangement uses TRBV5-1 and TRBJ1-4, with a tentative D call TRBD1 (5 bases). Trimming cost V 4 bases and J 5 bases, with 12 bases left between them. Germline lookup yields CDR1 SGHRS and CDR2 YFSETQ. The CDR3 consists of 14 residues. The CDR3 loop reads CASSDDRLNEKLFF. CDR3 DNA: TGCGCCAGCAGCGATGACAGACTGAATGAAAAACTGTTTTTT. The full variable domain, completed using reference TRBV5-1 and TRBJ1-4, is KAGVTQTPRYLIKTRGQQVTLSCSPISGHRSVSWYQQTPGQGLQFLFEYFSETQRNKGNFPGRFSGRQFSNSRSEMNVSTLELGDSALYLCASSDDRLNEKLFFGSGTQLSVL.

The rearrangement joins TRBV24-1 to TRBJ1-1; 8 bases are a match to TRBD1. Losses at the gene ends were 3 bases for V and 8 bases for J; bases not matched to a gene: 10. CDR3 length equals 15 residues. The germline CDR1 and CDR2 sequences are KGHDR and SFDVKD. The CDR3 loop reads CATSDGTGGKREAFF. The CDR3 coding sequence is TGTGCCACCAGTGATGGTACAGGGGGAAAACGCGAAGCTTTCTTT.

The chain links TRBV19 to TRBJ2-3; tentative D call: TRBD1 (6 bases). V lost 9 bases to trimming and J lost 0 bases, with 16 bases between them. The CDR3 covers 15 residues. The V gene's germline CDR1 is LNHDA and CDR2 SQIVND (reference sequence). CDR3 amino acids: CASSLRGQSTDTQYF. DNA for the CDR3: TGTGCCAGCTCCCTCCGCGGACAGAGCACAGATACGCAGTATTTT. Full variable domain (outside the CDR3, taken from reference TRBV19 and TRBJ2-3): DGGITQSPKYLFRKEGQNVTLSCEQNLNHDAMYWYRQDPGQGLRLIYYSQIVNDFQKGDIAEGYSVSREKKESFPLTVTSAQKNPTAFYLCASSLRGQSTDTQYFGPGTRLTVL.

The gene calls are TRBV11-2 and TRBJ2-5, with D uncertain. The CDR3 loop spans 14 amino acids. Germline V gene data show CDR1 as SGHAT and CDR2 as FQNNGV. V was trimmed by 4 bases and J by 4 bases, leaving 13 bases between them. CDR3 protein: CASSSTASGETQYF. CDR3 nucleotides: TGTGCCAGCAGCTCGACGGCTTCGGGAGAGACCCAGTACTTC.

The chain combines TRBV15 with TRBJ2-3; possible D gene TRBD1, 7 bases. V lost 4 bases, J lost 2 bases, and 13 bases lay in between. Germline-derived CDR1 and CDR2 are LNHNV and YYDKDF (reference sequence). The CDR3 consists of 15 residues. CDR3 sequence reads: CATSISRGATDTQYF. In DNA, the CDR3 is TGTGCCACCAGCATTTCCAGGGGGGCCACAGATACGCAGTATTTT.

This chain uses TRBV7-9 with TRBJ2-3, with no clear D. The CDR3 is made up of 11 amino acids. Looked up from germline, CDR1 is SEHNR and CDR2 is FQNEAQ (reference sequence). The ends were cut back, 5 bases at V and 4 bases at J, with 4 bases in the middle. The CDR3 sequence: CASSTADTQYF. The CDR3 region has the DNA TGTGCCAGCAGCACGGCAGATACGCAGTATTTT.

This chain uses TRBV5-1 with TRBJ2-3; no reliable D call. The ends were cut back, 2 bases at V and 3 bases at J, with 4 bases in the middle. Germline V lookup: CDR1 SGHRS, CDR2 YFSETQ. The CDR3 is 12 residues long. The CDR3 nucleotides read TGCGCCAGCAGCTTCGGGACAGATACGCAGTATTTT. Translation: CASSFGTDTQYF.

This chain connects TRBV2 to TRBJ1-2; 8 bases line up with TRBD1. The CDR3 has 14 residues. Germline-derived CDR1 and CDR2 are SNHLY and FYNNEI. V lost 7 bases to trimming and J lost 2 bases; unmatched junction nucleotides: 6. The CDR3 spells CASNRDRRNYGYTF. The CDR3 DNA follows: TGTGCCAGCAACCGGGACAGGAGGAACTATGGCTACACCTTC.

J is TRBJ2-2 and V is TRBV18, with TRBD1 as a possible D gene (6 bases). The CDR3 extends over 16 amino acids. Germline-derived CDR1 and CDR2 are KGHSH and LQKENI. V was pared by 0 bases and J by 7 bases, with 15 bases between. CDR3 nucleotide sequence: TGTGCCAGCTCACCACCAAATACAGGGCCCAACGGGGAGCTGTTTTTT. Translation gives CASSPPNTGPNGELFF.

The V gene is TRBV5-6, the J gene TRBJ2-5; D might be TRBD1 (5 bases). This CDR3 is built from 15 residues. V dropped 3 bases and J dropped 2 bases, with 14 bases sitting between them. The germline V gene encodes CDR1 SGHDT and CDR2 YYEEEE. This chain's CDR3 is CASSSSAGIQETQYF. The CDR3 bases are TGTGCCAGCAGCTCGTCGGCAGGGATTCAAGAGACCCAGTACTTC.

The J gene is TRBJ2-3, the V gene TRBV4-3; TRBD1 aligns across 7 bases. This CDR3 is 15 amino acids long. The germline V gene has CDR1 LGHNA and CDR2 YSLEER. Trimming at V came to 5 bases and at J to 2 bases, leaving 7 bases not matched to a gene. CDR3 protein: CASSSQQGTTDTQYF. In DNA, the CDR3 is TGCGCCAGCAGCTCTCAACAGGGGACCACAGATACGCAGTATTTT.

The CDR3 DNA reads as TGTGCCAGCTCACCCGGGACAGGAGGAAACACCATATATTTT. Translated, it gives CASSPGTGGNTIYF. The chain combines TRBV18 with TRBJ1-3, with TRBD1 identical over 8 bases. Germline loops: CDR1 KGHSH, CDR2 LQKENI. After removal of 3 bases from V and 4 bases from J, the junction contained 2 bases not matched to a gene. The CDR3 consists of 14 residues.

Points on this clone: The sample carries other DNA sequences with the same CDR3. V gene TRBV19 combines with J gene TRBJ2-3; D call uncertain. This CDR3 contains 12 residues. Germline CDR1 reads LNHDA; CDR2 reads SQIVND (reference sequence). V was cut by 3 bases and J by 4 bases, with 5 bases left in between. DNA for the CDR3: TGTGCCAGTAGTATTTCGGCAGATACGCAGTATTTT. It translates to CASSISADTQYF.

The CDR3 sequence: CASSGGNNEKLFF. CDR3 nucleotides: TGTGCCAGTAGTGGGGGGAATAATGAAAAACTGTTTTTT. V gene TRBV19 combines with J gene TRBJ1-4; D is possibly TRBD1 (5 bases). The CDR3 runs 13 residues. The V gene lost 5 bases and the J gene lost 4 bases, with 8 bases spanning the gap. Per germline, CDR1 LNHDA and CDR2 SQIVND (reference sequence).

The chain joins TRBV4-3 to TRBJ2-3; the match to TRBD2 covers 15 bases. Germline V gene lookup returns CDR1 LGHNA and CDR2 YSLEER. The CDR3 extends over 20 amino acids. The V segment lost 2 bases and the J segment 5 bases; nucleotides outside the gene matches: 14. CDR3 amino acids: CASSQYYTPGLAGGIDTQYF. CDR3 nucleotide sequence: TGCGCCAGCAGCCAATACTATACACCGGGACTAGCGGGAGGTATAGATACGCAGTATTTT.

This rearrangement joins TRBV9 to TRBJ1-1; no definite D call. CDR1 is SGDLS, CDR2 YYNGEE, per germline. Trimming removed 0 bases from V and 1 base from J, with 10 bases in between. CDR3 length: 15 amino acids. The CDR3 region has the DNA TGTGCCAGCAGCGTAGTATTACAAAGGAACACTGAAGCTTTCTTT. This codes for CASSVVLQRNTEAFF.

This clone was picked up a small number of times. The genes are TRBV6-2 or TRBV6-3 and TRBJ1-1; no clear D gene. Germline values: CDR1 MNHEY, CDR2 SVGEGT. Trimming took off 6 bases at V and 6 bases at J, with 17 bases between the two ends. The CDR3 spans 14 residues. CDR3 protein: CASSPRRELAEAFF. In nucleotides, the CDR3 is TGTGCCAGCAGCCCACGCCGGGAATTGGCTGAAGCTTTCTTT.

The CDR3 here is CASSLGQDFTDTQYF. The CDR3 DNA reads TGTGCCAGCAGTTTGGGACAGGACTTCACAGATACGCAGTATTTT. This chain connects TRBV27 to TRBJ2-3, with 8 bases identical to TRBD1. The CDR3 runs 15 residues. V lost 3 bases, J lost 2 bases, and 4 bases stayed unmatched. In germline, CDR1 is MNHEY, CDR2 SMNVEV (reference sequence).

In this sample, this clone turned up a few times. The gene calls are TRBV18 and TRBJ2-2; 8 positions match TRBD1. V shed 3 bases, J shed 5 bases, and the junction held 8 bases outside the gene matches. CDR3 size: 16 residues. Per the germline V gene, CDR1 is KGHSH and CDR2 is LQKENI. CDR3 in DNA: TGTGCCAGCTCACCGACCAGGGGGCGCGGTACCGGGGAGCTGTTTTTT. Translation gives CASSPTRGRGTGELFF.

The chain is built from TRBV5-1 and TRBJ2-3; 7 nucleotides align to TRBD2. J was trimmed by 1 base and V by 4 bases; bases with no gene match: 15. This CDR3 region has 18 residues. From germline, CDR1 is SGHRS and CDR2 YFSETQ. CDR3 amino acids: CASSQGVGRNGGTDTQYF. CDR3 coding DNA: TGCGCCAGCAGCCAAGGGGTCGGGAGGAATGGAGGCACAGATACGCAGTATTTT.

The genes are TRBV7-2 and TRBJ2-2, with TRBD1 identical over 8 bases. Unmatched junction bases numbered 6, after V lost 3 bases and J lost 6 bases. Germline assignment: CDR1 SGHTA and CDR2 FQGNSA. CDR3 length: 15 residues. The CDR3 region has the DNA TGTGCCAGCAGCTTGGACAGGGTAGTCCCCGGGGAGCTGTTTTTT. Protein sequence: CASSLDRVVPGELFF.

This chain uses TRBV5-1 with TRBJ2-3, with TRBD2 matching 9 bases. Trimming took 5 bases from V and 0 from J; bases not matched to a gene: 4. Looked up from germline, CDR1 is SGHRS and CDR2 is YFSETQ. CDR3 length: 15 amino acids. Written as DNA, the CDR3 is TGCGCCAGCAGGCTAGCGGGAACTAGCACAGATACGCAGTATTTT. Translated, it gives CASRLAGTSTDTQYF.

J is TRBJ1-4 and V is TRBV2; TRBD1 is a possible D gene (6 bases). There are 15 residues in the CDR3. Germline loops: CDR1 SNHLY, CDR2 FYNNEI. V was clipped by 8 bases and J by 5 bases, with 18 bases between them. The CDR3, as DNA: TGTGCCAGCGGCGAGGGCGGCAGGGGAAATGAAAAACTGTTTTTT. It translates to CASGEGGRGNEKLFF.